These T cell receptor beta chains were read from a single sample in a study of blood T cells in healthy people across ages. TCRdb redid the calling of the 5' RACE reads with MiXCR, one entry per CDR3 protein. The table has about 640,000 distinct CDR3 sequences, 58% seen once; the top ten hold around 37%. The sequenced sample consisted of blood. All receptors come from a man in his fifties or sixties in good health. The conserved cysteine and the conserved F or W are not part of the CDR3 here.

J: TRBJ1-6; V: TRBV25-1; CDR3: ASSEDRQGSPLH
J: TRBJ2-1; V: TRBV7-9; CDR3: ASSFSGQGISFPNNEQF
J: TRBJ2-4; V: TRBV9; CDR3: ASSVGPGGPGGIQY
J: TRBJ1-2; V: TRBV5-1; CDR3: ASSLESKAEGYT
J: TRBJ2-7; V: TRBV4-2; CDR3: ASSQVGVSSYEQY
J: TRBJ2-7; V: TRBV10-3; CDR3: AISEGGLNGEQY
J: TRBJ2-5; V: TRBV5-1; CDR3: ASSIDRVVRETQY
J: TRBJ2-3; V: TRBV7-2; CDR3: ASSFSGGVSDTQY
J: TRBJ2-5; V: TRBV27; CDR3: ASSPYLGAEETQY
J: TRBJ1-2; V: TRBV6-5; CDR3: ASRDKGPGGYT
J: TRBJ2-5; V: TRBV29-1; CDR3: SAGQGVSQETQY
J: TRBJ2-7; V: TRBV20-1; CDR3: SARRGGVSYEQY
J: TRBJ2-5; V: TRBV29-1; CDR3: SVLGQGPETQY
J: TRBJ1-2; V: TRBV12-5; CDR3: ASGLVQVGKNLDGYT
J: TRBJ2-1; V: TRBV10-3; CDR3: ATRTSGNNEQF
J: TRBJ1-2; V: TRBV10-1; CDR3: ASSPTPNYGYT
J: TRBJ2-7; V: TRBV3-1; CDR3: ASGDRVKYEQY
J: TRBJ2-4; V: TRBV3-1; CDR3: ASSHGGGDPKNTQY
J: TRBJ2-3; V: TRBV5-1; CDR3: ASSLDRGGLDTQY
J: TRBJ2-7; V: TRBV20-1; CDR3: SARDTSYEQY
J: TRBJ2-1; V: TRBV12-3/TRBV12-4; CDR3: ASSWTVQSSYNEQF
J: TRBJ2-7; V: TRBV10-2; CDR3: ASSEGTGGIYEQY
J: TRBJ1-1; V: TRBV27; CDR3: ASSLRVPSATEAF
J: TRBJ2-3; V: TRBV29-1; CDR3: SVEMVRDTQY
J: TRBJ1-2; V: TRBV20-1; CDR3: SARPPQANGYT
J: TRBJ2-1; V: TRBV28; CDR3: ASSSSGPDNKQF
J: TRBJ2-5; V: TRBV4-1; CDR3: ASSQGSGNPGTQY
J: NA; V: TRBV20-1; CDR3: SARAAREHYEQY
J: TRBJ2-3; V: TRBV2; CDR3: ASSDGNADTQY
J: TRBJ2-2; V: TRBV25-1; CDR3: ASSQRTSGGATNTGELF
J: TRBJ1-5; V: TRBV6-2/TRBV6-3; CDR3: ASSYSIGPNQPQH
J: TRBJ2-6; V: TRBV7-2; CDR3: ASSKPQGQGLSGADVLT
J: TRBJ2-1; V: TRBV5-6; CDR3: ASSLRRRDYNEQF
J: TRBJ1-4; V: TRBV28; CDR3: ASTAGVDEKLF
J: TRBJ1-2; V: TRBV2; CDR3: ASSPSTGGIYGYT
J: TRBJ2-1; V: TRBV6-2/TRBV6-3; CDR3: AASGGLNNEQF
J: TRBJ2-1; V: TRBV3-1; CDR3: ASSQDLSGGGGQF
J: TRBJ1-2; V: TRBV2; CDR3: ASRGQGVGGYT
J: TRBJ2-1; V: TRBV11-3; CDR3: ASSLGVGVDEQF
J: TRBJ2-3; V: TRBV2; CDR3: ASKGTAPTDTQY
J: TRBJ2-1; V: TRBV6-2/TRBV6-3; CDR3: AGSPDGHHRYNEQF
J: TRBJ2-1; V: TRBV6-2/TRBV6-3; CDR3: ASRPPIAGGHNEQF
J: TRBJ1-2; V: TRBV5-1; CDR3: ASSLPTAYYGYT
J: TRBJ1-5; V: TRBV10-2; CDR3: ASSEGYQASNQPQH
J: NA; V: TRBV18; CDR3: ASSQGSGPETQY
J: TRBJ1-2; V: TRBV6-5; CDR3: ASSPQGARGYT
J: TRBJ1-2; V: TRBV25-1; CDR3: ASSEYNGYT
J: TRBJ2-3; V: TRBV5-4; CDR3: ASTPGTGWGDTQY
J: TRBJ2-3; V: TRBV2; CDR3: ATTRLQPSTDTQY
J: TRBJ2-5; V: TRBV7-2; CDR3: ASSFSQKETQY
J: TRBJ1-1; V: TRBV20-1; CDR3: SARDSTGLNTEAF
J: TRBJ2-1; V: TRBV3-1; CDR3: ASTGGGGAKQF
J: TRBJ2-7; V: TRBV3-1; CDR3: ASTARDGSYEQY
J: TRBJ1-2; V: TRBV5-1; CDR3: ASSLWEAVNYGYT